Presented here are 18 T cell receptor beta chains from one specimen sequenced in a study of beta chain features in type 1 diabetes. The entirety of the isolated RNA underwent reverse transcription, so expressed TCRB transcripts were sequenced. Produced via immunoSEQ multiplex PCR; TCRdb's table is partial and in-frame only. Among 900,000 or so clones listed, 15% to 20% were seen once. Sequencing input: naive CD4+ T cells from blood. The receptors originated from a woman aged 18-30 years in good health.

The chain is built from TRBV12-2 and TRBJ2-5; TRBD1 was called by the table and not checked on the DNA. TRBV12-2 is reported as a pseudogene. This CDR3 has 14 amino acids. CDR3 in amino acids: CASRPRDREETQYF. The CDR3 DNA follows: TGTGCAAGTCGCCCCAGGGACAGGGAAGAGACCCAGTACTTC.

This clone was detected only a few times. The chain combines TRBV6-6 with TRBJ1-2; 9 bases align to TRBD1. V lost 5 bases to trimming and J lost 1 base; unmatched junction nucleotides: 2. This CDR3 contains 14 residues. CDR1 and CDR2 from the germline V gene are MNHNY and SVGAGI (reference sequence). The CDR3 sequence: CASSGDRVNYGYTF. The DNA for the CDR3 is TGTGCCAGCAGTGGGGACAGGGTTAACTATGGCTACACCTTC.

This clone was seen a few times. The chain uses TRBV11-2 and TRBJ2-1, with 12 positions matching TRBD2. The CDR3 loop spans 17 amino acids. The J segment lost 7 bases and the V segment lost 5 bases, leaving 12 bases of the junction unmatched. Germline CDR1 reads SGHAT; CDR2 reads FQNNGV. CDR3 amino acids: CASSPRLAGEVLNEQFF. The CDR3 coding sequence is TGTGCCAGCAGCCCCCGACTAGCGGGAGAGGTATTGAATGAGCAGTTCTTC.

This clone was counted a few times. The rearrangement joins TRBV6-6 to TRBJ2-5; 7 positions match TRBD1. Judging by the DNA end, TRBJ2-7 fits better; the J call may be wrong. The CDR3 loop spans 12 amino acids. Germline V gene data show CDR1 as MNHNY and CDR2 as SVGAGI (reference sequence). The CDR3 sequence: CASRQGHYEQYF. The DNA for the CDR3 is TGTGCCAGCCGACAGGGACATTACGAGCAGTACTTC.

The CDR3 DNA is TGTGCCAGCACCTCTTTGGGGTTGGCTAATGAAAAACTGTTTTTT. Its translation is CASTSLGLANEKLFF. The rearrangement links TRBV6-5 to TRBJ1-4, with D hard to call. V dropped 7 bases and J dropped 3 bases, with 15 bases sitting between them. There are 15 residues in the CDR3. Per the germline V gene, CDR1 is MNHEY and CDR2 is SVGAGI.

The V call is TRBV5-1, the J call TRBJ2-1; D is tentatively TRBD1 or TRBD2 (6 bases each). Trimming shortened V by 0 bases and J by 7 bases, and 17 bases separated the two germline ends. The CDR3 loop spans 16 amino acids. Germline values: CDR1 SGHRS, CDR2 YFSETQ. The CDR3 sequence is CASSLDGGRHWNEQFF. The DNA for the CDR3 is TGCGCCAGCAGCTTGGACGGGGGCCGGCATTGGAATGAGCAGTTCTTC.

This clone has more than one count but fewer than ten. This chain uses TRBV7-9 with TRBJ1-1; D gene unclear. Trimming removed 3 bases at V and 11 bases at J, with 10 bases between. CDR1 SEHNR and CDR2 FQNEAQ come from the germline V gene (reference sequence). The CDR3 spans 11 residues. CDR3 nucleotide sequence: TGTGCCAGCAGCTTCCGAGAGGTGGCTTTCTTT. It yields the protein CASSFREVAFF.

This clone was seen only a few times. The chain couples TRBV18 to TRBJ2-3; D might be TRBD2 (5 bases). This CDR3 is 16 amino acids long. V dropped 3 bases and J dropped 0 bases, with 13 bases sitting between them. Per germline, CDR1 KGHSH and CDR2 LQKENI. The CDR3 reads CASSPRAESSTDTQYF. Here the CDR3 DNA reads TGTGCCAGCTCACCGAGAGCGGAATCTAGCACAGATACGCAGTATTTT.

This clone was counted only a few times. The chain employs TRBV7-9 and TRBJ2-7; TRBD1 agrees at 7 bases. CDR1 SEHNR and CDR2 FQNEAQ come from the germline V gene (reference sequence). The length of the CDR3 is 13 residues. After removal of 5 bases from V and 12 bases from J, the junction contained 13 bases not matched to a gene. Here the CDR3 reads CASSLRTGLTWYF. CDR3 sequence (DNA): TGTGCCAGCAGCCTCCGGACAGGCTTGACGTGGTACTTC.

This clone was detected a few times. The chain employs TRBV5-1 and TRBJ2-7; D gene unclear. Trimming took off 0 bases at V and 3 bases at J, with 16 bases between the two ends. The CDR3 runs to 16 residues. Germline loops: CDR1 SGHRS, CDR2 YFSETQ. The CDR3 region has the DNA TGCGCCAGCAGCTTGGGGGCGTCCCTTTCCTTCTACGAGCAGTACTTC. Amino acids: CASSLGASLSFYEQYF.

The genes are TRBV9 and TRBJ2-6; no reliable D call. The CDR3 consists of 14 residues. Trimming removed 0 bases from V and 2 bases from J, with 3 bases in between. Germline CDR1 and CDR2: SGDLS and YYNGEE. The CDR3 loop reads CASSVGPGANVLTF. Written as DNA, the CDR3 is TGTGCCAGCAGCGTAGGGCCTGGGGCCAACGTCCTGACTTTC.

In regard to this clone: This specimen includes other DNA sequences encoding the same CDR3. V gene TRBV7-9 combines with J gene TRBJ1-1; D is uncertain. The V end lost 3 bases, the J end lost 1 base, and 6 bases lay between the germline ends. The CDR3 totals 13 residues. CDR1 is SEHNR, CDR2 FQNEAQ, per germline (reference sequence). CDR3 loop: CASSFTGNTEAFF. The DNA for the CDR3 is TGTGCCAGCAGCTTTACCGGGAACACTGAAGCTTTCTTT.

Of note for this clone: The same CDR3 arises from other DNA sequences in this sample as well. The rearrangement links TRBV4-3 to TRBJ1-1; D is possibly TRBD1 (6 bases). Looked up from germline, CDR1 is LGHNA and CDR2 is YSLEER. The V gene lost 0 bases and the J gene lost 1 base, with 9 bases spanning the gap. The CDR3 consists of 15 residues. For the CDR3, the DNA is TGCGCCAGCAGCCAAGACCCGACAGGGAACACTGAAGCTTTCTTT. It translates to CASSQDPTGNTEAFF.

This clone was found a few times. V gene TRBV15 combines with J gene TRBJ2-7, with 7 bases aligning to TRBD2. V lost 8 bases to trimming and J lost 3 bases; unmatched junction nucleotides: 7. The germline gives CDR1 LNHNV, CDR2 YYDKDF (reference sequence). The CDR3 is made up of 13 amino acids. The CDR3 here is CATGAGVGYEQYF. The DNA of the CDR3 is TGTGCCACCGGGGCGGGAGTAGGCTACGAGCAGTACTTC.

J is TRBJ2-1 and V is TRBV4-2, with TRBD2 matching over 7 bases. Germline V gene sequence: CDR1 LGHNA, CDR2 YNFKEQ. The CDR3 contains 17 residues. Trimming removed 0 bases from V and 5 bases from J; junction bases left unmatched: 10. CDR3 amino acids: CASSQDPAGEMDNEQFF. CDR3 in DNA: TGTGCCAGCAGCCAAGATCCCGCGGGAGAGATGGACAATGAGCAGTTCTTC.

The CDR3 DNA follows: TGTGCCAGCAGCCAAGAGTCGGGAGGCACAGTGGATACGCAGTATTTT. Its protein is CASSQESGGTVDTQYF. V usage is TRBV4-2 and J usage is TRBJ2-3, with 7 bases aligning to TRBD2. CDR3 size: 16 residues. CDR1 and CDR2 (germline): LGHNA, YNFKEQ. Losses at the gene ends were 0 bases for V and 6 bases for J; bases not matched to a gene: 9.

This clone was observed once. The chain is built from TRBV11-2 and TRBJ2-5, with D uncertain. Germline V lookup: CDR1 SGHAT, CDR2 FQNNGV. This CDR3 is built from 13 residues. V was clipped by 2 bases and J by 2 bases, with 6 bases between them. The CDR3 coding sequence is TGTGCCAGCAGCTTAATCGTGCAAGAGACCCAGTACTTC. This gives the protein CASSLIVQETQYF.

This clone was seen more than once but under ten times. This sequence joins TRBV14 and TRBJ2-5; 7 nucleotides match TRBD2. Germline-derived CDR1 and CDR2 are SGHDN and FVKESK. The CDR3 is 14 residues long. V gave up 3 bases and J gave up 5 bases; unmatched junction bases: 6. CDR3 in amino acids: CASSHRRGGETQYF. The CDR3 DNA reads as TGTGCCAGCAGCCACCGCCGGGGAGGGGAGACCCAGTACTTC.